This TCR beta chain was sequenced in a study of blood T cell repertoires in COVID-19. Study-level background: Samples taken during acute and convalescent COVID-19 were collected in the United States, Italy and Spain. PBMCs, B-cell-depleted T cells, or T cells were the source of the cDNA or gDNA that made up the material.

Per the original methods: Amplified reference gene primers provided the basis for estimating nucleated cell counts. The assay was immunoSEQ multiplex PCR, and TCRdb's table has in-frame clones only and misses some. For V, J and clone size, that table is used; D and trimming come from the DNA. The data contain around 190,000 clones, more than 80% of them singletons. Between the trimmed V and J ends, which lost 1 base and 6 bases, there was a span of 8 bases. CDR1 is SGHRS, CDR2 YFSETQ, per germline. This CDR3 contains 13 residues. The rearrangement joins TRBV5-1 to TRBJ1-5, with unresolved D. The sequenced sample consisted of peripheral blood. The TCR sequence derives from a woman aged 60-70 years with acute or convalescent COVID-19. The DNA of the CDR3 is TGCGCCAGCAGCTTGAGCGGAATTCAGCCCCAGCATTTT. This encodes CASSLSGIQPQHF.